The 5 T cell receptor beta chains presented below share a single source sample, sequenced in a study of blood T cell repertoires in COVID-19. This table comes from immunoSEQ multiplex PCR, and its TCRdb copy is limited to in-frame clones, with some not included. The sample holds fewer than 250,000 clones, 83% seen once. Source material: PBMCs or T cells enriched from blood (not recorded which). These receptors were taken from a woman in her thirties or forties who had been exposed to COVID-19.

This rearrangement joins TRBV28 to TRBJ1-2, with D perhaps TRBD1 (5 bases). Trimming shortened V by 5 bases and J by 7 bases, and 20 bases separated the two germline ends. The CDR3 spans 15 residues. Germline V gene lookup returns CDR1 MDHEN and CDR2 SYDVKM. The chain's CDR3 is CASSLTLRVMSGYTF. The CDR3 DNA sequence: TGTGCCAGCAGTCTTACCCTCAGGGTGATGAGTGGCTACACCTTC.

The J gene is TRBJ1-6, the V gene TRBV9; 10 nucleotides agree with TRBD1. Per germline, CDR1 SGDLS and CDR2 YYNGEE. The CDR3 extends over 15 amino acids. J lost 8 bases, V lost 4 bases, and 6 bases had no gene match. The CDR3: CASSTRQGAYSPLHF. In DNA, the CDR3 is TGTGCCAGCAGCACCCGACAGGGGGCTTATTCACCCCTCCACTTT.

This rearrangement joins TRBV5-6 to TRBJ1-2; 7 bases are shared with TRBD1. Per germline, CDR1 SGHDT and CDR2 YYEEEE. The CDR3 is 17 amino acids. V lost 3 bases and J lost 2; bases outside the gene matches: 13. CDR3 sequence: CASSSITSGGVNYGYTF. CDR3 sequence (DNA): TGTGCCAGCAGCTCCATAACTTCAGGGGGAGTCAACTATGGCTACACCTTC.

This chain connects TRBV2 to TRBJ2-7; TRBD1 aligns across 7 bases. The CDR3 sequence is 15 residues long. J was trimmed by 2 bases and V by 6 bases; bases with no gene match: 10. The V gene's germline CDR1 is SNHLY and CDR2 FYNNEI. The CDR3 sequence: CASRAPGQAPYEQYF. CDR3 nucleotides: TGTGCCAGCAGGGCCCCCGGACAGGCCCCCTACGAGCAGTACTTC.

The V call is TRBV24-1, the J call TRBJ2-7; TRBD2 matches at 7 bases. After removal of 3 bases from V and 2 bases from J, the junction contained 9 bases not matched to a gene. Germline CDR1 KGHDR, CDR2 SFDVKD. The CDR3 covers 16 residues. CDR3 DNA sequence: TGTGCCACCAGTGATCCTGCGGGGACTACCCCCTACGAGCAGTACTTC. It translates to CATSDPAGTTPYEQYF.